Below, 3 T cell receptor beta chains from the same sample are listed, as sequenced in a study of Graves' ophthalmopathy and Graves' hyperthyroidism. RNA transcripts served as template for amplifying TCR beta CDR3 sequences. HTBI-primed first-round RT-PCR preceded second-round multiplex PCR. One entry per CDR3 protein results from TCRdb running MiXCR on the multiplex PCR reads. Of 150,000 or so distinct CDR3 sequences listed, 39% are singletons. The sequenced material came from peripheral blood. The receptor set was obtained from a man in his thirties or forties with Graves' ophthalmopathy.

This clonotype was picked up many times. The V call is TRBV12-3 or TRBV12-4, the J call TRBJ2-5; D gene unclear. Trimming shortened V by 1 base and J by 4 bases, and 4 bases separated the two germline ends. The CDR3 runs to 12 residues. The CDR3 protein is CASSLEIETQYF. For the CDR3, the DNA is TGTGCCAGCAGTTTAGAAATAGAGACCCAGTACTTC.

The table lists this clonotype with many counts. The chain joins TRBV28 to TRBJ2-7; no clear D. CDR1 and CDR2 from the germline V gene are MDHEN and SYDVKM. The V end was cut by 6 bases, the J end by 0 bases, with 6 bases between. CDR3 size: 12 residues. CDR3 amino acids: CASSLASYEQYF. CDR3 nucleotides: TGTGCCAGCAGCCTTGCCTCCTACGAGCAGTACTTC.

This clonotype was picked up many times. The rearrangement uses TRBV5-5 and TRBJ2-7, with 11 bases that match TRBD1. Unmatched junction bases numbered 7, after V lost 2 bases and J lost 6 bases. CDR3 length: 15 amino acids. CDR1 SGHKS and CDR2 YYEKEE come from the germline V gene (reference sequence). CDR3: CASSFGGTGGPEQYF. The CDR3, as DNA: TGTGCCAGCAGCTTCGGAGGGACAGGGGGACCCGAGCAGTACTTC.